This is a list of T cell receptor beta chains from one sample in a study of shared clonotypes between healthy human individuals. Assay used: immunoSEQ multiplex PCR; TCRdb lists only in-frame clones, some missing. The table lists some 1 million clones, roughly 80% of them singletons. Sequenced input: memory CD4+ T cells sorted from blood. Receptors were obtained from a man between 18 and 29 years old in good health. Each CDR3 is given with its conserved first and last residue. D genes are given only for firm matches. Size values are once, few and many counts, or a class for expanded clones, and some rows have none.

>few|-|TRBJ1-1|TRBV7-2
TGTGCCAGCAGCTTCGGCGGGCTCATAAACACTGAAGCTTTCTTT
CASSFGGLINTEAFF
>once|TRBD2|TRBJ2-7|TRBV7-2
TGTGCCAGCAGCTTAGGGCGGGAGGGCGAGCAGTACTTC
CASSLGREGEQYF
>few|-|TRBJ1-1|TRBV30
TGTGCCTGGAGCCAGGGAGGGGCTGAAGCTTTCTTT
CAWSQGGAEAFF
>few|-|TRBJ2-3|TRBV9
TGTGCCAGCAGCGTAGACTACAGCACAGATACGCAGTATTTT
CASSVDYSTDTQYF
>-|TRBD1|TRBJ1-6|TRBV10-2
TGCGCCAGCAGTGAGCCGGGACAGGGGAATTCACCCCTCCACTTT
CASSEPGQGNSPLHF
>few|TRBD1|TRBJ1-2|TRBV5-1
TGCGCCAGCAGCCGGACAGGGGACTATGGCTACACCTTC
CASSRTGDYGYTF
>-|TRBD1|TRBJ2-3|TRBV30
TGTGCCTGGAGTCGATACAAGACAGGGTTTAACCCAGATACGCAGTATTTT
CAWSRYKTGFNPDTQYF
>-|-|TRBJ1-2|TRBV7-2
TGTGCCAGCAGCTTAGACAGAGCTAACTATGGCTACACCTTC
CASSLDRANYGYTF
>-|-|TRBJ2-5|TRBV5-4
TGTGCCAGCAGCAGACCGGCGGGTGAGACCCAGTACTTC
CASSRPAGETQYF
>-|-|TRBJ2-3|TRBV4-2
TGTGCCTCGACTCTAGCGTCCTGCACAGATACGCAGTATTTT
CASTLASCTDTQYF
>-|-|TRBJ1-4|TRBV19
TGTGCCAGTAGTACCACTGCATCGAAGGCGGGGGAAAAACTGTTTTTT
CASSTTASKAGEKLFF
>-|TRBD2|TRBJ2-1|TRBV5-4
TGTGCCAGCAGCTTGGGAGCTAGCGGGAACAATGAGCAGTTCTTC
CASSLGASGNNEQFF
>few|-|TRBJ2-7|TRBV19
TGTGCCAGTACCACTAAAGGGGAAAACGAGCAGTACTTC
CASTTKGENEQYF
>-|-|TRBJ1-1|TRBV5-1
TGCGCCAGCAGCCCGGCGACGACGTTTAACACTGAAGCTTTCTTT
CASSPATTFNTEAFF
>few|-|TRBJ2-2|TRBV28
TGTGCCAGCACCGCCGGCGGCACCCTCACCGGGGAGCTGTTTTTT
CASTAGGTLTGELFF
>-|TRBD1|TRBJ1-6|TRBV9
TGTGCCAGCAGCCCTTACCGACAGGGGAACTCACCCCTCCACTTT
CASSPYRQGNSPLHF
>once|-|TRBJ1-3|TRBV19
TGTGCCAGTAGTTCAGCACACAGCTCTGGAAACACCATATATTTT
CASSSAHSSGNTIYF
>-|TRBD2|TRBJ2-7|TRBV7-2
TGTGCCAGCAGCTTAGCGGCGGCGGGGGGGCGTTACGAGCAGTACTTC
CASSLAAAGGRYEQYF
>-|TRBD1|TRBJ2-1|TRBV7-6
TGTGCCAGCAGCAGACAGGGTGGTGAGCAGTTCTTC
CASSRQGGEQFF
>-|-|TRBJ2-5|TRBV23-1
TGCGCCAGCAGTCAATCGGGGAGAAAGCGGACCCAGTACTTC
CASSQSGRKRTQYF
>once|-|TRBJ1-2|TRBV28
TGTGCCAGCACCTCCAGTCTGACCAGCTATGGCTACACCTTC
CASTSSLTSYGYTF
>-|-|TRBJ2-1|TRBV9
TGTGCCAGCAGCGAAAGAGGAGTTGGGGGGGAGCAGTTCTTC
CASSERGVGGEQFF
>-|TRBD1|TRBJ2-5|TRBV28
TGTGCCAGCAGTCCCCCGGGACAGCTCGAGACCCAGTACTTC
CASSPPGQLETQYF
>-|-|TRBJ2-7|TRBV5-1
TGCGCCAGCAGCCCGGGGGCCGGCAGCTCCTACGAGCAGTACTTC
CASSPGAGSSYEQYF
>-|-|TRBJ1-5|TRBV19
TGTGCCAGTAGTATCTCGGGAGAGCCCCAGCATTTT
CASSISGEPQHF
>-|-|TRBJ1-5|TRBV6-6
TGTGCCAGCAGTCCAATGACAGGAGCGGGCAATCAGCCCCAGCATTTT
CASSPMTGAGNQPQHF
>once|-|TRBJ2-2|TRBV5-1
TGCGCCAGCAGCTTGGCGGGACGTAACACCGGGGAGCTGTTTTTT
CASSLAGRNTGELFF
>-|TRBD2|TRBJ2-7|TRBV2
TGTGCCAGCAGTGGATCGCGACTAGCGGGGGATTACGAGCAGTACTTC
CASSGSRLAGDYEQYF
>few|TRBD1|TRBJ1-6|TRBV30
TGTGCCTGGAGTAGTACAGGGGGGAATTCACCCCTCCACTTT
CAWSSTGGNSPLHF